The 24 T cell receptor beta chains below all came from one sample that was sequenced in a study of response to subunit inactivated influenza vaccine. TCRdb called the RT-PCR reads again in MiXCR, with one record for every CDR3 protein. This sample yields about 700,000 distinct CDR3 sequences, of which over 11% are seen a single time; around 7.3% belongs to the top ten. The input for sequencing was PBMCs from blood, taken 14 days before vaccination. These receptors all stem from a man aged 45-65 years who received an inactivated influenza vaccine.

This clonotype was detected only a few times. The chain has TRBV27 and TRBJ1-4; a possible D gene is TRBD1 (6 bases). V was clipped by 8 bases and J by 0 bases, with 22 bases between them. Looked up from germline, CDR1 is MNHEY and CDR2 is SMNVEV (reference sequence). This CDR3 region has 18 residues. As DNA, the CDR3 is TGTGCCAGCTCTCCTTCATCCGGGACACTAGCAACTAATGAAAAACTGTTTTTT. It specifies CASSPSSGTLATNEKLFF.

The chain has TRBV12-3 or TRBV12-4 and TRBJ2-7, with 9 bases fitting TRBD1. Unmatched junction bases numbered 5, after V lost 6 bases and J lost 2 bases. The CDR3 has 14 amino acids. The CDR3: CASRGTGRPYEQYF. The CDR3 DNA follows: TGTGCCAGCAGAGGGACAGGGAGACCCTACGAGCAGTACTTC.

This clonotype has a handful of counts. The chain combines TRBV4-1 with TRBJ1-2; 9 nucleotides agree with TRBD1. J gave up 8 bases and V 2 bases, and 9 bases lay outside the gene matches. This CDR3 spans 15 amino acids. The germline gives CDR1 MGHRA, CDR2 YSYEKL. In DNA form, the CDR3 reads TGCGCCAGCAGCCAATCCCCACAGGGGGCGAGCGGCTACACCTTC. Residues: CASSQSPQGASGYTF.

This clonotype occurred many times. The chain carries TRBV5-1 and TRBJ2-3; D is unclear. CDR1 and CDR2 from the germline V gene are SGHRS and YFSETQ. V lost 4 bases to trimming and J lost 2 bases, with 5 bases between them. The CDR3 extends over 12 amino acids. The CDR3 bases are TGCGCCAGCAGCCTACCCACAGATACGCAGTATTTT. This codes for CASSLPTDTQYF.

This clonotype was seen only a few times. V usage is TRBV7-3 and J usage is TRBJ1-2; TRBD1 matches 7 bases. The junction had 8 bases not matched to a gene; V was cut back by 5 bases and J by 8 bases. Per germline, CDR1 SGHTA and CDR2 FQGTGA. The CDR3 is 13 residues long. The DNA of the CDR3 is TGTGCCAGCAGCCCAGGACAGGCGGGGGGCTACACCTTC. Translation: CASSPGQAGGYTF.

Concerning this clonotype: The junction departs from the called germline gene at one end, perhaps through a read error. The V call is TRBV7-6, the J call TRBJ2-1, with 12 nucleotides matching TRBD2. This CDR3 has 19 residues. CDR1 is SGHVS and CDR2 is FNYEAQ in the germline V gene. The CDR3 region has the DNA TGTGCCAACAGCTTAAGAACTAGCGGGGGGCCTATCTCCTACAATGAGCAGTTCTTC. Translation gives CANSLRTSGGPISYNEQFF.

This clonotype occurred a few times. This chain uses TRBV28 with TRBJ2-7; D not certain. Trimming took off 3 bases at V and 2 bases at J, with 14 bases between the two ends. The germline gives CDR1 MDHEN, CDR2 SYDVKM. CDR3 size: 15 residues. The CDR3 loop is CASSFLVSATYEQYF. Written as DNA, the CDR3 is TGTGCCAGCAGTTTCTTGGTGTCTGCCACCTACGAGCAGTACTTC.

CDR3 nucleotide sequence: TGTGCCAGCAGTTATGGGAGCGCCTCCTACAATGAGCAGTTCTTC. This translates into CASSYGSASYNEQFF. The chain carries TRBV6-2 or TRBV6-3 and TRBJ2-1; D might be TRBD2 (5 bases). The germline V gene has CDR1 MNHEY and CDR2 SVGEGT. V lost 3 bases and J 0 bases, leaving 9 bases between the germline ends. CDR3 size: 15 residues.

In its sample, this clonotype was seen a few times. V usage is TRBV5-1 and J usage is TRBJ2-5; D is undetermined. CDR1 and CDR2 (germline): SGHRS, YFSETQ. V was clipped by 3 bases and J by 3 bases, with 6 bases between them. The length of the CDR3 is 12 residues. The CDR3 here is CASSWNKETQYF. The CDR3 DNA reads TGCGCCAGCAGCTGGAATAAAGAGACCCAGTACTTC.

As regards this clonotype: Compared with germline, one end of the junction differs, possibly owing to a read error. The chain joins TRBV7-2 to TRBJ2-3, with 10 bases identical to TRBD2. The CDR3 consists of 17 residues. Germline V gene sequence: CDR1 SGHTA, CDR2 FQGNSA. The CDR3 loop reads CASSLAPSGRGADTQSF. In DNA form, the CDR3 reads TGTGCCAGCAGCTTAGCTCCCAGCGGGAGGGGCGCAGATACGCAGTCTTTT.

J is TRBJ1-1 and V is TRBV18; D unresolved. The CDR3 has 16 residues. Trimming shortened V by 5 bases and J by 1 base, and 17 bases separated the two germline ends. Germline CDR1 KGHSH, CDR2 LQKENI. The CDR3 DNA sequence: TGTGCCAGCTCATCCGCGTACGTCGGGTCGAACACTGAAGCTTTCTTT. This gives the protein CASSSAYVGSNTEAFF.

This clonotype occurred a few times. V gene TRBV15 combines with J gene TRBJ2-3; possibly TRBD1 or TRBD2 for D (5 bases each). The CDR3 consists of 14 residues. In germline, CDR1 is LNHNV, CDR2 YYDKDF (reference sequence). V was clipped by 7 bases and J by 0 bases, with 11 bases between them. CDR3 bases: TGTGCCACCATAGGGACGGAAAGCACAGATACGCAGTATTTT. The encoded protein is CATIGTESTDTQYF.

V and J are TRBV9 and TRBJ2-7; weak D call: TRBD2 (5 bases). Germline V lookup: CDR1 SGDLS, CDR2 YYNGEE. The CDR3 consists of 15 residues. V shed 2 bases and J shed 2 bases, with 14 bases lying between them. CDR3 sequence reads: CASSVEPREAYEQYF. As DNA, the CDR3 is TGTGCCAGCAGCGTCGAGCCCCGGGAAGCCTACGAGCAGTACTTC.

The chain combines TRBV28 with TRBJ2-7, with D perhaps TRBD1 or TRBD2 (5 bases each). V lost 6 bases and J lost 2, with 14 bases in between. Per the germline V gene, CDR1 is MDHEN and CDR2 is SYDVKM. CDR3 length equals 14 residues. The CDR3 bases are TGTGCCAGCAGATTCTGGGACGCAACCTACGAGCAGTACTTC. It yields the protein CASRFWDATYEQYF. Combining the CDR3 with reference TRBV28 and TRBJ2-7 gives the whole variable domain DVKVTQSSRYLVKRTGEKVFLECVQDMDHENMFWYRQDPGLGLRLIYFSYDVKMKEKGDIPEGYSVSREKKERFSLILESASTNQTSMYLCASRFWDATYEQYFGPGTRLTVT.

This clonotype was recorded a few times. V is TRBV15 and J is TRBJ2-5; no firm D call. The CDR3 loop spans 14 amino acids. The V gene's germline CDR1 is LNHNV and CDR2 YYDKDF (reference sequence). Trimming removed 0 bases at V and 5 bases at J, with 10 bases between. The CDR3, as DNA: TGTGCCACCAGCAGAGATTTAGCCCGGGAGACCCAGTACTTC. This codes for CATSRDLARETQYF. The full variable domain, completed using reference TRBV15 and TRBJ2-5, is DAMVIQNPRYQVTQFGKPVTLSCSQTLNHNVMYWYQQKSSQAPKLLFHYYDKDFNNEADTPDNFQSRRPNTSFCFLDIRSPGLGDTAMYLCATSRDLARETQYFGPGTRLLVL.

This sequence joins TRBV29-1 and TRBJ2-2; D unresolved. CDR1 is SQVTM, CDR2 ANQGSEA, per germline. CDR3 length: 14 residues. Trimming left V 5 bases short and J 4 bases short, with 14 bases between. Here the CDR3 reads CSVLIDVPTGELFF. The CDR3 region has the DNA TGCAGCGTTCTCATCGATGTTCCCACCGGGGAGCTGTTTTTT.

The chain has TRBV7-2 and TRBJ1-4; a possible D gene is TRBD1 (5 bases). The CDR3 loop spans 15 amino acids. The V gene lost 0 bases and the J gene lost 8 bases, with 13 bases spanning the gap. Looked up from germline, CDR1 is SGHTA and CDR2 is FQGNSA. The CDR3 is CASSLASGFSEKLFF. CDR3 DNA: TGTGCCAGCAGCTTAGCTTCAGGGTTTTCCGAAAAACTGTTTTTT.

The sample holds a few counts of this clonotype. The chain couples TRBV18 to TRBJ2-7; TRBD2 matches at 9 bases. This CDR3 region has 14 residues. V lost 2 bases to trimming and J lost 9 bases; unmatched junction nucleotides: 8. Germline CDR1 and CDR2: KGHSH and LQKENI. CDR3 nucleotide sequence: TGTGCCAGCTCACCAGGGACTAGCCGTGCGGTGCAGTACTTC. Its protein is CASSPGTSRAVQYF.

J is TRBJ1-5 and V is TRBV20-1, with a tentative D call TRBD1 (5 bases). Germline V gene lookup returns CDR1 DFQATT and CDR2 SNEGSKA (reference sequence). V lost 3 bases, J lost 3 bases, and 12 bases lay in between. The CDR3 totals 14 residues. The CDR3 DNA reads TGCAGTGCTAGGGGGGGATGGTCCAATCAGCCCCAGCATTTT. Translated, it gives CSARGGWSNQPQHF.

This clonotype appeared many times. The rearrangement links TRBV28 to TRBJ2-1, with 12 bases identical to TRBD2. The CDR3 loop spans 16 amino acids. Germline CDR1 is MDHEN and CDR2 is SYDVKM. The V gene end was trimmed by 6 bases and the J gene end by 4 bases; junction bases not matched to a gene: 7. CDR3 sequence: CASSLTSGRPYNEQFF. The CDR3 DNA reads as TGTGCCAGCAGCCTAACTAGCGGGAGGCCGTACAATGAGCAGTTCTTC.

This sequence joins TRBV20-1 and TRBJ2-3; the match to TRBD2 covers 8 bases. Per the germline V gene, CDR1 is DFQATT and CDR2 is SNEGSKA (reference sequence). This CDR3 region has 16 residues. After removal of 6 bases from V and 3 bases from J, the junction contained 14 bases not matched to a gene. In DNA form, the CDR3 reads TGCAGTGCCCTCCCCGGGCGGGGGGAGAGAACAGATACGCAGTATTTT. As protein: CSALPGRGERTDTQYF.

This clonotype was seen more than once but under ten times. The rearrangement joins TRBV29-1 to TRBJ2-1; 9 nucleotides line up with TRBD2. The CDR3 loop spans 16 amino acids. V dropped 1 base and J dropped 3; count of bases not matched to a gene: 7. The germline V gene encodes CDR1 SQVTM and CDR2 ANQGSEA. CDR3 DNA sequence: TGCAGCGTTGAAGGAGCTAGCGGGATGAACTACAATGAGCAGTTCTTC. It translates to CSVEGASGMNYNEQFF.

Only a few counts were recorded for this clonotype. V gene TRBV28 combines with J gene TRBJ1-1; D is possibly TRBD1 (6 bases). The CDR3 totals 14 residues. Germline CDR1 and CDR2: MDHEN and SYDVKM. Between the trimmed V and J ends, which lost 5 bases and 5 bases, there was a span of 15 bases. The CDR3 DNA reads as TGTGCCAGCAGTGTGGACAGCCGGCGGACTGAAGCTTTCTTT. It translates to CASSVDSRRTEAFF. Variable domain in full (rest from reference TRBV28 and TRBJ1-1): DVKVTQSSRYLVKRTGEKVFLECVQDMDHENMFWYRQDPGLGLRLIYFSYDVKMKEKGDIPEGYSVSREKKERFSLILESASTNQTSMYLCASSVDSRRTEAFFGQGTRLTVV.

The chain couples TRBV11-2 to TRBJ1-5; TRBD1 aligns across 7 bases. This CDR3 has 15 residues. V lost 5 bases and J lost 2; bases outside the gene matches: 6. Germline loops: CDR1 SGHAT, CDR2 FQNNGV. The CDR3 reads CASSLTGSGNQPQHF. CDR3 bases: TGTGCCAGCAGCCTGACAGGGAGTGGCAATCAGCCCCAGCATTTT.